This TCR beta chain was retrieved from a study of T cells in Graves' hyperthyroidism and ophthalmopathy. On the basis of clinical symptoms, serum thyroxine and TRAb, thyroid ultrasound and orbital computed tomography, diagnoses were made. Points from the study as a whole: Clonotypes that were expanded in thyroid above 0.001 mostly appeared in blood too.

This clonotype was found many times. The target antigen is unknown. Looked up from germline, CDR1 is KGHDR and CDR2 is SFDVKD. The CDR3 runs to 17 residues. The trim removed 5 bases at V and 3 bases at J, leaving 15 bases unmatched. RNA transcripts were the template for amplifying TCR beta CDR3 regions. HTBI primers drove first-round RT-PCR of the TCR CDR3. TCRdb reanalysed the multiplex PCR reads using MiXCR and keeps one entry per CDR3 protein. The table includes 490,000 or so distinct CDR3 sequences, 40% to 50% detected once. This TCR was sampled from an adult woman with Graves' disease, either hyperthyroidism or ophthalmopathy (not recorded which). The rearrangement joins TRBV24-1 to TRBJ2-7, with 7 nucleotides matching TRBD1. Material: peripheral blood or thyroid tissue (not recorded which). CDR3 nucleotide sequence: TGTGCCACCAGTGGCCCAGGTGCGAAGGGGGCCTTCTACGAGCAGTACTTC. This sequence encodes CATSGPGAKGAFYEQYF.